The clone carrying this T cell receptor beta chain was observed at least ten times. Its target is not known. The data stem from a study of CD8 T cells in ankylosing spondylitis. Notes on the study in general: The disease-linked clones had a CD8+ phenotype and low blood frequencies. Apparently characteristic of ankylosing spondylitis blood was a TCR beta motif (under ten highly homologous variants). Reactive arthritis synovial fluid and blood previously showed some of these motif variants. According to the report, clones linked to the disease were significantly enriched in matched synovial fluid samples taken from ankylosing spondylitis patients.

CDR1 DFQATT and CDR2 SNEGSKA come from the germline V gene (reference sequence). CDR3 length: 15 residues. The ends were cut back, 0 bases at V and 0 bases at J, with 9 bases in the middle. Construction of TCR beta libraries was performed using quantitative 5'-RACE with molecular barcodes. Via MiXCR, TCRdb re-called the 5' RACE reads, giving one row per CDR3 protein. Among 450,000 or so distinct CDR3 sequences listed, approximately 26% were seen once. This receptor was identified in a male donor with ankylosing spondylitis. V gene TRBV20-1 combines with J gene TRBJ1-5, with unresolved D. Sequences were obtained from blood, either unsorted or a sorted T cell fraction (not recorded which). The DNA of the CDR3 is TGCAGTGCTAGAGATGGCAGATTTAGCAATCAGCCCCAGCATTTT. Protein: CSARDGRFSNQPQHF.